The present entry profiles one T cell receptor beta chain with its context. For every donor, a draw yielded ten milliliters of peripheral blood. They isolated at least 6 million PBMCs from each sample. The V gene's germline CDR1 is SGHDN and CDR2 FVKESK. The CDR3 totals 15 residues. V was clipped by 6 bases and J by 5 bases, with 20 bases between them. A second PCR, run for about 7 to 12 cycles, used a sample-barcoded 5' primer plus a J-beta primer mix. One entry per CDR3 protein, called by TCRdb with MiXCR from the 5' RACE reads. The table records 780,000 or so distinct CDR3 sequences, approximately 60% of them present only once. This sample is drawn from a study of blood T cells in healthy people across ages.

Sequencing was done on a sample of blood. The V call is TRBV14, the J call TRBJ2-7, with a possible D match to TRBD2 (5 bases). The receptor comes from a man aged 35-49 years in good health. The CDR3 region has the DNA TGTGCCAGCAGTCCGACCTTCAGCGGTGCAAACGAGCAGTACTTC. It specifies CASSPTFSGANEQYF.